This T cell receptor (beta chain) derives from a study of cytomegalovirus exposure and HLA in healthy donors (dated by TCRdb to 2016 to 2017). A note on the overall study: An earlier analysis of a few hundred of the donors reported 276 Gb of sequence data and approximately 120 million unique TCR beta sequences obtained from roughly 170 million T cells. About 300 gigabases of sequencing data and approximately 80 million unique TCR sequences were included in an early release covering 550 to 650 HLA-typed donors. The genetic ancestry cluster associated with self-reported Caucasian donors included 81% of the 398 genotyped donors. The study was designed to test whether signatures of past pathogen exposure could be identified by cataloging public T cell receptors. The T cell repertoires of 666 subjects were profiled by immunosequencing and related to cytomegalovirus serostatus. Along with the approximately 700-subject first cohort, a separate validation cohort of around 110 different subjects was used. High-throughput TCR immunosequencing, statistical association of individual TCRs with disease status, and machine learning were combined to predict cytomegalovirus infection status. A later analysis re-analyzed previously published TCR beta repertoires from 666 donors and added high-resolution HLA genotyping to study TCR occurrence patterns. The later analysis used no new phenotypic data to find candidate immune exposures, relying instead on TCR beta sequences and their occurrence across donors. To decide whether each TCR beta V gene segment behaved as functional or pseudogenic, an earlier analysis of some 600 of the donors relied on high-throughput TCR beta sequencing. Donor age, sex, ethnicity and CMV serostatus were collected together with the repertoire data. A later genetic analysis took genome-wide SNP genotypes for about three fifths of the 666 donors and used that subset as a discovery cohort. Every discovery cohort repertoire had been produced on one sequencing platform. Class I and class II HLA loci were covered by the typing at four-digit resolution. The number of typed donors differed by locus: about 620-640 for A, B, C, DRB1 and DQB1; some 540 for DQA1; 606 for DPA1; and 400 to 480 for DPB1. A few DR-DQ haplotypes were treated as single units for association and clustering because of strong linkage in the cohort. Across some 400 genotyped donors of the cohort, an average of about 240,000 unique TCR beta nucleotide sequences per donor were sequenced, and 15% to 20% of those sequences were non-productive. Results and caveats for the whole study, not just this receptor: Presence/absence analyses assumed roughly uniform sequencing depth across donors, an assumption that may not hold. In an earlier analysis of fewer than 700 of the donors, most TCR beta V segments appeared in productive rearrangements about 87% or about 30% of the time, broadly matching IMGT annotations. The earlier analysis of 587 of the donors excluded roughly 16 rarely observed V segments, including chromosome 9 orphons, because counts were too low. A group of highly shared sequence variants was considered likely to be a technical artifact of the sequencing pipeline. A few of the identified cytomegalovirus-associated TCR beta chains were confirmed in vitro to be specific for cytomegalovirus antigens. When HLA alleles, especially DR and DQ, strongly co-occurred, attributing TCR associations to individual alleles was difficult. For the cohort, immune exposure information was limited to CMV serostatus. In both the original and validation cohorts, the classifier was reported to diagnose cytomegalovirus status with high specificity and sensitivity. The cohort was sequenced for TCR beta chains only, and without alpha or paired-chain data the features that could be detected were limited. In a later analysis, TCR association rates were found to vary across HLA loci, with the most associated TCRs seen for DRB1 alleles and the fewest for HLA-C alleles. Correlated functional status among segregating V segments might reflect linkage disequilibrium, but an unknown experimental factor could not be ruled out. Compared with equally common non-associated chains, HLA-associated TCR beta chains in a later analysis were more clonally expanded and had lower generation probabilities. HLA typing was unavailable for some donors at each locus, so association tests used only the typed subset. Most TCR sequences were observed very rarely across donors, whereas some public TCRs were present in many individuals. The authors suggested that the approach could potentially be generalized to other disease states and immunological phenotypes. A later genetic analysis associated a missense DCLRE1C variant with V-gene and J-gene trimming of TCR beta chains, and an independent cohort replicated the association. Most CMV-associated TCR beta chains appeared to be HLA-restricted in a later analysis, and the HLA associations seemed to be driven largely by CMV exposure. In the study, about 150 TCR beta chains were listed as associated with cytomegalovirus. A later genetic analysis reported fewer N-insertions in productive TCRs among donors in an Asian-associated ancestry cluster than the approximately 670-donor mean. At a false discovery rate of 0.05, a later analysis linked 15,000 to 20,000 TCR beta sequences to specific HLA alleles. In a later analysis, several top co-occurrence clusters were reported to appear linked to parvovirus B19, influenza, CMV and Epstein-Barr virus. A further reported finding was that TCR beta sequences accurately predicted the HLA-A and HLA-B alleles for most subjects in the first cohort.

In total, roughly 670 healthy bone marrow donors made up the cohort. Cohort members were all nominally healthy when sampled, although unrecorded immune exposures were likely present. The donor tested CMV seronegative and was one of the 352 seronegative cohort members. Each donor provided a peripheral blood sample, and peripheral blood mononuclear cells were used for TCR beta sequencing. The Qiagen DNeasy Blood Extraction Kit was used to extract genomic DNA from the blood cell samples. Library generation was performed with the immunoSEQ multiplex PCR assay. The multiplex PCR relied on a mix of 60 forward primers for TCR Vbeta segments and 13 reverse primers for TCR Jbeta segments. Amplification of the CDR3 region of rearranged TCR beta genes was performed with a multiplex PCR assay on genomic DNA. On the Illumina HiSeq System, the amplified TCR beta libraries were sequenced as 87-base-pair reads. The paper's data handling went like this. A later analysis tallied around 82 million unique TCR beta chains across the 666 repertoires, and roughly 11 million of those chains were shared by two or more donors. To remove PCR and sequencing errors, raw reads were error-corrected and collapsed into unique sequences using a nearest-neighbor algorithm that merged closely related sequences. Alignment of CDR3 sequences to IMGT reference sequences was used to assign V, D and J gene segments. Each retained sequence needed at least a six-nucleotide match to both a V gene segment and a J gene segment. Rearrangements were called productive when the CDR3 lacked stop codons and stayed in frame with V and J; all others were non-productive. Following IMGT convention, CDR3 was defined as the stretch from the second conserved V-encoded cysteine to the conserved J-encoded phenylalanine. In an earlier analysis of around 640 of the donors, sequences lacking an unambiguous match to a single V gene segment were excluded. In an earlier analysis of more than 500 of the donors, a V segment was called functional when productive rearrangements were above 56.7%, and segregating when the standard deviation between donors exceeded 5%. A statistical classification framework was developed to diagnose cytomegalovirus status using the catalog of TCR beta chain sequences. In a later analysis, V and J genes were assigned by comparing TCR nucleotide sequences against IMGT/GENE-DB human TR gene sequences. In a later analysis, CDR3 sequences and most-parsimonious VDJ recombination scenarios were assigned using the TCRdist pipeline. In a later analysis, each TCR beta chain was defined by its CDR3 amino acid sequence together with its V-gene family, and reads without a unique V-gene family were excluded. To address suspected cross-contamination and a sequencing artifact, a later analysis removed 550 to 750 highly shared, low-generation-probability nucleotide sequences. In a later analysis, a clonal expansion index for each public chain was calculated from normalized within-repertoire ranks of inferred template counts. Generation probabilities in a later analysis came from a VDJ recombination model fitted to out-of-frame rearrangements, and those results were checked against IGoR. In a later analysis, TCR-TCR, TCR-HLA and TCR-CMV co-occurrence was scored with hypergeometric tests, and a repertoire-size bias correction was applied to TCR pairs. False discovery rates were estimated in a later analysis by permuting HLA or CMV assignments 20 times. In a later analysis, co-occurring TCRs were grouped with DBSCAN, and TCRdist sequence similarity was added when clustering was performed within HLA-allele-positive subsets. Co-occurrence clustering excluded repertoires with fewer than 30,000 or more than 120,000 public chains, plus five with anomalous nucleotide sharing. As stored in TCRdb, this immuneACCESS dataset retains in-frame rearrangements with V and J assigned. A fraction of the clones does not appear; measured against another copy, unresolved V genes explain less than half of the discrepancy, and the remainder lacks a known reason. Clone size and V and J calls were adopted from that table, with D and trimming inferred from the DNA. For this sample the table gives roughly 160,000 clones, of which over 75% were detected only once. The ten largest account for over 2% of the sample.

On this clone: Its antigen is unknown. Base qualities are missing; no much larger clone stands one base away.

This clonotype was obtained from a male donor in good health and CMV-seronegative. The specimen sequenced was PBMCs.

The CDR3 protein sequence reads: CASSSRRQENGGGELFF. In nucleotide form, the sequence is TGTGCCAGCAGCTCCCGAAGGCAGGAAAATGGTGGCGGGGAGCTGTTTTTT. Here the chain combines TRBV11-1 and TRBJ2-2; the D gene cannot be resolved reliably. Reading from cysteine to phenylalanine, the CDR3 counts 17 amino acids. Of the read, only the CDR3 DNA is kept; its 51 bases are in frame from base 1. V drops 4 bases and J drops 7 bases, leaving 22 bases in between. The germline V gene (reference sequence) supplies CDR1 SGHAT and CDR2 FQDESV.